Sequencing of this T cell receptor (beta chain) was carried out in a study of T-cell reconstitution after alpha-beta-depleted transplantation in children (dated by TCRdb to 2016 to 2017). In the study overall: The study quantitatively tracked T-cell immune reconstitution after TCRalphabeta/CD19-depleted allogeneic hematopoietic cell transplantation in children using TCR repertoire profiling.

The sample's treatment or condition, from its label and the paper: allogeneic hematopoietic cell transplantation with graft depleted of TCRalphabeta T cells and CD19 B cells. Transplant recipients were children who received TCRalphabeta/CD19-depleted allogeneic hematopoietic cell grafts. This clonotype was observed a handful of times. The specificity of this receptor is unknown. Base-call qualities are not available, and no considerably larger clone is one nucleotide away. Reading from cysteine to phenylalanine, the CDR3 counts 15 amino acids. The read is trimmed to its CDR3 DNA, 45 bases read in frame from base 1. CDR1 and CDR2 were assigned from the germline V gene (reference sequence) as DFQATT and SNEGSKA. At the junction V is shortened by 3 bases and J by 2 bases; bases outside the gene matches: 8. The library came from PCR. Sequencing was performed on an Illumina HiSeq 2500. TCR libraries were prepared with molecular barcoding, using unique molecular identifiers to normalize TCRbeta repertoire quantification. The public reads were run again by TCRdb, first through fastp at Q25 and then through MiXCR, and only productive beta chains were kept. Each CDR3 protein gets just one entry, which takes the most common genes and DNA from the rows behind it. This sample is represented by 550,000 to 800,000 distinct CDR3 sequences; approximately 14% of them were singletons. Around 0.79% of the sample goes to the ten largest clones.

The research as a whole found: Hyperexpanded clone frequencies declined over subsequent months; after one year, T-cell counts and TCRbeta diversity were mostly attributed to newly produced T cells. The apparently early alphabetaT-cell count recovery about two months after transplant was reportedly dependent on only several hundred rapidly expanded clones derived from non-depleted graft cells. In some patients, high TCRbeta diversity at day 60 was attributed to recipient T cells and intrathymic progenitors that had survived conditioning.

The V and J genes are TRBV20-1 and TRBJ2-7; 9 middle bases align to TRBD1. This TCR was sampled from a girl aged 2-15 years with congenital amegakaryocytic thrombocytopenia, due to receive a stem cell transplant. The sample was PBMCs, taken before TCRalphabeta/CD19-depleted stem cell transplant. The CDR3 protein: CSASATRQGAYEQYF. At the DNA level, the sequence is TGCAGTGCTAGCGCGACCCGACAGGGGGCCTACGAGCAGTACTTC.